Below are 32 T cell receptor beta chains sequenced from a single sample in a study of cytomegalovirus exposure and HLA in healthy donors. The PCR used 60 Vbeta and 13 Jbeta primers. Generated by immunoSEQ multiplex PCR, the TCRdb table keeps only in-frame clones and is missing some. The profile shows 160,000 or so clones, over 70% of them singletons. Sequenced material: PBMCs. The receptors originated from a man aged 45-65 years in good health and CMV-seropositive.

The V and J genes are TRBV2 and TRBJ2-7; 7 nucleotides agree with TRBD1. CDR1 and CDR2 from the germline V gene are SNHLY and FYNNEI. The CDR3 covers 15 residues. Unmatched junction bases numbered 8, after V lost 4 bases and J lost 2 bases. CDR3 residues: CASSAQGTVTYEQYF. The CDR3 bases are TGTGCCAGCAGTGCCCAGGGGACAGTGACCTACGAGCAGTACTTC. The full variable domain, in which reference TRBV2 and TRBJ2-7 provide the parts outside the CDR3, is EPEVTQTPSHQVTQMGQEVILRCVPISNHLYFYWYRQILGQKVEFLVSFYNNEISEKSEIFDDQFSVERPDGSNFTLKIRSTKLEDSAMYFCASSAQGTVTYEQYFGPGTRLTVT.

J is TRBJ2-7 and V is TRBV28; 7 bases line up with TRBD1. Germline V gives CDR1 MDHEN, CDR2 SYDVKM. CDR3 length: 16 amino acids. V gave up 4 bases and J gave up 2 bases; unmatched junction bases: 11. The CDR3 DNA is TGTGCCAGCAGTTCAGAGAGGACAGGTCGAACCTACGAGCAGTACTTC. Translated: CASSSERTGRTYEQYF.

This clone was picked up many times. The rearrangement joins TRBV5-1 to TRBJ2-5; tentative D call: TRBD2 (5 bases). This CDR3 contains 15 residues. The germline CDR1 and CDR2 sequences are SGHRS and YFSETQ. Trimming cost V 2 bases and J 4 bases, with 15 bases left between them. The CDR3 DNA follows: TGCGCCAGCAGCTTCGGCGGGTCTGGTGGAGAGACCCAGTACTTC. Its protein is CASSFGGSGGETQYF. Filled out from reference TRBV5-1 and TRBJ2-5, the complete variable domain reads KAGVTQTPRYLIKTRGQQVTLSCSPISGHRSVSWYQQTPGQGLQFLFEYFSETQRNKGNFPGRFSGRQFSNSRSEMNVSTLELGDSALYLCASSFGGSGGETQYFGPGTRLLVL.

This clone was seen more than once but under ten times. The chain is built from TRBV11-3 and TRBJ2-1; TRBD2 agrees at 10 bases. Germline V gene data show CDR1 as SGHNT and CDR2 as YENEEA. The CDR3 sequence is 15 residues long. The J segment lost 2 bases and the V segment lost 4 bases, leaving 2 bases of the junction unmatched. CDR3 sequence (DNA): TGTGCCAGCAGCTCTAGCGGGGGCACCTACAATGAGCAGTTCTTC. Protein: CASSSSGGTYNEQFF.

The V call is TRBV19, the J call TRBJ2-7; D might be TRBD2 (5 bases). This CDR3 region has 13 residues. Germline V lookup: CDR1 LNHDA, CDR2 SQIVND (reference sequence). V lost 4 bases to trimming and J lost 2 bases, with 9 bases between them. The CDR3 reads CASSTGIAYEQYF. CDR3 nucleotide sequence: TGTGCCAGTAGTACCGGGATAGCCTACGAGCAGTACTTC.

This sequence joins TRBV5-4 and TRBJ2-7; a weak D match, TRBD1 (6 bases). V lost 2 bases, J lost 9 bases, and 15 bases lay in between. This CDR3 has 13 amino acids. The germline gives CDR1 SGHNT, CDR2 YYREEE (reference sequence). CDR3 sequence (DNA): TGTGCCAGCAGCTTCGGCAGGGGTGTAACGCAGTACTTC. The encoded protein is CASSFGRGVTQYF.

The V gene is TRBV30, the J gene TRBJ1-1; 8 bases are shared with TRBD1. V dropped 0 bases and J dropped 5; count of bases not matched to a gene: 8. In germline, CDR1 is GTSNPN, CDR2 SVGIG (reference sequence). The CDR3 consists of 15 residues. The CDR3 is CAWSVRGQGRTEAFF. The CDR3 DNA reads as TGTGCCTGGAGTGTACGTGGACAGGGAAGGACTGAAGCTTTCTTT.

This clone was recorded a few times. The CDR3 loop is CASRPTGGKAEAFF. The CDR3 DNA follows: TGTGCCAGCAGACCCACAGGGGGCAAGGCTGAAGCTTTCTTT. This chain uses TRBV28 with TRBJ1-1, with TRBD1 matching 9 bases. The germline V gene has CDR1 MDHEN and CDR2 SYDVKM. V was clipped by 6 bases and J by 6 bases; unmatched bases: 8. There are 14 residues in the CDR3.

The chain recombines TRBV5-5 with TRBJ2-7; a possible D gene is TRBD1 (6 bases). The CDR3 has 13 residues. Germline assignment: CDR1 SGHKS and CDR2 YYEKEE (reference sequence). V shed 4 bases and J shed 3 bases, with 11 bases lying between them. CDR3: CASSPGTYYEQYF. The CDR3 DNA is TGTGCCAGCAGCCCCGGGACATACTACGAGCAGTACTTC.

The rearrangement links TRBV9 to TRBJ1-3; D is unresolved. Germline values: CDR1 SGDLS, CDR2 YYNGEE. The germline V and J ends were trimmed by 1 base and 0 bases, with 11 bases remaining between them. The CDR3 has 16 residues. The CDR3 bases are TGTGCCAGCAGCGTACGGTTGCCGAGCTCTGGAAACACCATATATTTT. Amino acids: CASSVRLPSSGNTIYF.

V and J are TRBV28 and TRBJ2-3, with TRBD2 as a possible D gene (5 bases). The germline V gene has CDR1 MDHEN and CDR2 SYDVKM. The CDR3 totals 12 residues. V dropped 1 base and J dropped 9 bases, with 8 bases sitting between them. The CDR3 protein is CASSLSGNTQYF. In DNA, the CDR3 is TGTGCCAGCAGTTTATCCGGGAACACGCAGTATTTT.

The chain uses TRBV27 and TRBJ2-5, with TRBD1 matching over 7 bases. The CDR3 length is 12 residues. Germline loops: CDR1 MNHEY, CDR2 SMNVEV (reference sequence). The junction had 4 bases not matched to a gene; V was cut back by 7 bases and J by 5 bases. The CDR3 DNA follows: TGTGCCAGCAAACCCAGGGGGGAGACCCAGTACTTC. This codes for CASKPRGETQYF.

The V and J genes are TRBV2 and TRBJ1-1; perhaps TRBD1 as D (6 bases). Between the trimmed V and J ends, which lost 0 bases and 8 bases, there was a span of 13 bases. The CDR3 has 14 amino acids. CDR1 SNHLY and CDR2 FYNNEI come from the germline V gene. The CDR3 loop reads CASSEALGGAEAFF. The CDR3 nucleotides read TGTGCCAGCAGTGAAGCGCTTGGGGGCGCGGAAGCTTTCTTT.

The gene calls are TRBV5-8 and TRBJ1-2; 12 positions agree with TRBD1. Germline V gene sequence: CDR1 SGHTS, CDR2 YDEGEE. CDR3 length: 15 amino acids. The V segment lost 3 bases and the J segment 6 bases; nucleotides outside the gene matches: 6. CDR3: CASSWRDRGLNGYTF. The CDR3 DNA sequence: TGTGCCAGCAGCTGGAGGGACAGGGGGCTGAATGGCTACACCTTC.

This clone turned up a few times. This chain connects TRBV27 to TRBJ2-7, with D perhaps matching TRBD2 (5 bases). The CDR3 length is 15 residues. V lost 6 bases and J lost 2, with 17 bases in between. CDR1 is MNHEY and CDR2 is SMNVEV in the germline V gene (reference sequence). CDR3 nucleotides: TGTGCCAGCAGAAATAGGACTTCCTTACCCTACGAGCAGTACTTC. Its translation is CASRNRTSLPYEQYF.

The chain combines TRBV7-9 with TRBJ1-5, with 8 bases aligning to TRBD1. This CDR3 spans 18 amino acids. Trimming removed 0 bases from V and 6 bases from J; junction bases left unmatched: 13. CDR1 and CDR2 (germline): SEHNR, FQNEAQ (reference sequence). The CDR3 DNA follows: TGTGCCAGCAGCTTAGCCCGGGGGGAACAGGGGGATGTTCAGCCCCAGCATTTT. Protein: CASSLARGEQGDVQPQHF. Full variable domain (rest looked up from reference TRBV7-9 and TRBJ1-5): DTGVSQNPRHKITKRGQNVTFRCDPISEHNRLYWYRQTLGQGPEFLTYFQNEAQLEKSRLLSDRFSAERPKGSFSTLEIQRTEQGDSAMYLCASSLARGEQGDVQPQHFGDGTRLSIL.

J is TRBJ1-4 and V is TRBV19, with TRBD1 matching over 8 bases. V shed 6 bases, J shed 4 bases, and the junction held 4 bases outside the gene matches. CDR3 size: 14 residues. The germline V gene has CDR1 LNHDA and CDR2 SQIVND (reference sequence). The CDR3 nucleotides read TGTGCCAGTAGCCTGACAGGGGTTAATGAAAAACTGTTTTTT. Translation gives CASSLTGVNEKLFF.

This chain uses TRBV6-5 with TRBJ1-1; 8 bases map to TRBD1. With 5 bases clipped from V and 4 bases from J, the junction kept 9 bases outside the gene matches. Germline CDR1 reads MNHEY; CDR2 reads SVGAGI. The CDR3 has 15 residues. This chain's CDR3 is CASSRRTGRVTEAFF. The CDR3 bases are TGTGCCAGCAGTCGAAGGACAGGGAGGGTCACTGAAGCTTTCTTT.

The rearrangement links TRBV5-1 to TRBJ1-6; 9 nucleotides line up with TRBD1. Per germline, CDR1 SGHRS and CDR2 YFSETQ. Losses at the gene ends were 0 bases for V and 8 bases for J; bases not matched to a gene: 0. CDR3 length equals 14 residues. This CDR3 reads CASSLGDRDSPLHF. In DNA form, the CDR3 reads TGCGCCAGCAGCTTGGGGGACAGGGATTCACCCCTCCACTTT. Variable domain in full (rest from reference TRBV5-1 and TRBJ1-6): KAGVTQTPRYLIKTRGQQVTLSCSPISGHRSVSWYQQTPGQGLQFLFEYFSETQRNKGNFPGRFSGRQFSNSRSEMNVSTLELGDSALYLCASSLGDRDSPLHFGNGTRLTVT.

This clone turned up a few times. The V call is TRBV2, the J call TRBJ2-1, with D tentatively TRBD1 (5 bases). CDR1 and CDR2 from the germline V gene are SNHLY and FYNNEI. Trimming took off 5 bases at V and 0 bases at J, with 17 bases between the two ends. The CDR3 spans 17 residues. The DNA for the CDR3 is TGTGCCAGCAGTCCCGCGCAGGGCTCCAGCTCCTACAATGAGCAGTTCTTC. Translating it yields CASSPAQGSSSYNEQFF.

The CDR3 DNA follows: TGTGCCAGCACGGGCGGGGGTCGCTACGAGCAGTACTTC. Translation: CASTGGGRYEQYF. The rearrangement joins TRBV6-5 to TRBJ2-7; TRBD2 matches 7 bases. The CDR3 extends over 13 amino acids. The germline V gene encodes CDR1 MNHEY and CDR2 SVGAGI. V lost 7 bases, J lost 3 bases, and 6 bases stayed unmatched.

V usage is TRBV2 and J usage is TRBJ2-3, with a tentative D call TRBD1 (5 bases). Germline CDR1 SNHLY, CDR2 FYNNEI. The CDR3 has 11 residues. With 5 bases removed from V and 5 bases from J, the gap between germline ends came to 5 bases. The CDR3 sequence is CASSQGDTQYF. Written as DNA, the CDR3 is TGTGCCAGCAGTCAGGGAGATACGCAGTATTTT.

The CDR3 loop reads CASSEGGLGAAETQYF. The CDR3 nucleotides are TGTGCCAGCAGCGAGGGGGGGCTGGGGGCGGCAGAGACCCAGTACTTC. The rearrangement joins TRBV11-2 to TRBJ2-5; a weak D match, TRBD2 (7 bases). Per germline, CDR1 SGHAT and CDR2 FQNNGV. With 5 bases removed from V and 4 bases from J, the gap between germline ends came to 20 bases. This CDR3 has 16 residues.

The rearrangement links TRBV9 to TRBJ2-6; D may be TRBD2 (6 bases). The germline V and J ends were trimmed by 3 bases and 0 bases, with 13 bases remaining between them. CDR3 length: 17 residues. Germline CDR1 and CDR2: SGDLS and YYNGEE. The CDR3 protein is CASSDPGLNSGANVLTF. As DNA, the CDR3 is TGTGCCAGCAGCGACCCGGGACTGAACTCTGGGGCCAACGTCCTGACTTTC.

The chain carries TRBV7-9 and TRBJ1-3; maybe TRBD1 (5 bases). The CDR3 has 14 residues. V lost 4 bases and J lost 3, with 10 bases in between. Germline CDR1 is SEHNR and CDR2 is FQNEAQ (reference sequence). CDR3 sequence reads: CASSSKGNGNTIYF. In DNA form, the CDR3 reads TGTGCCAGCAGCTCAAAGGGGAATGGAAACACCATATATTTT.

The chain's CDR3 is CASSLEHSNQPQHF. The CDR3 region has the DNA TGTGCCAGCAGCCTGGAGCATAGCAATCAGCCCCAGCATTTT. The V and J genes are TRBV27 and TRBJ1-5; no clear D. V lost 6 bases and J lost 0, with 9 bases in between. CDR1 MNHEY and CDR2 SMNVEV come from the germline V gene (reference sequence). CDR3 length: 14 amino acids.

The chain is built from TRBV4-2 and TRBJ2-7, with TRBD2 identical over 7 bases. The germline gives CDR1 LGHNA, CDR2 YNFKEQ. The CDR3 totals 13 residues. Germline trimming cut 0 bases from V and 9 bases from J; bases unmatched to any gene: 5. The CDR3 region is CASSQDRTGGQYF. DNA of the CDR3: TGTGCCAGCAGCCAAGACCGGACGGGAGGGCAGTACTTC.

The gene calls are TRBV28 and TRBJ2-7; a weak D match, TRBD2 (5 bases). The CDR3 is made up of 13 amino acids. Germline V gene data show CDR1 as MDHEN and CDR2 as SYDVKM. V lost 7 bases and J 4 bases, leaving 14 bases between the germline ends. CDR3 amino acids: CASNQDLPYEQYF. CDR3 DNA: TGTGCCAGCAATCAGGACTTGCCTTACGAGCAGTACTTC.

J is TRBJ2-2 and V is TRBV28, with TRBD2 matching over 7 bases. CDR1 and CDR2 (germline): MDHEN, SYDVKM. The CDR3 runs to 13 residues. J lost 5 bases, V lost 9 bases, and 6 bases had no gene match. The DNA for the CDR3 is TGTGCCAGTGGGGGAGGGGTAACCGGGGAGCTGTTTTTT. Translated, it gives CASGGGVTGELFF.

This clone was observed a few times. The rearrangement links TRBV5-1 to TRBJ1-1; 7 nucleotides agree with TRBD1. The germline V gene encodes CDR1 SGHRS and CDR2 YFSETQ. V shed 5 bases and J 3 bases; nucleotides not matched to a gene: 4. This CDR3 comprises 13 residues. CDR3: CASRLQGDTEAFF. Written as DNA, the CDR3 is TGCGCCAGCAGACTCCAGGGGGACACTGAAGCTTTCTTT.

This chain uses TRBV2 with TRBJ2-7; D may be TRBD2 (5 bases). Trimming left V 10 bases short and J 3 bases short, with 13 bases between. Per the germline V gene, CDR1 is SNHLY and CDR2 is FYNNEI. This CDR3 region has 12 residues. The CDR3 loop is CATEGLNYEQYF. The CDR3 coding sequence is TGTGCCACCGAGGGCCTGAACTACGAGCAGTACTTC.

A note on this clone: Sequence at one end of the junction differs from germline and may be a read error. CDR3 loop: CASSYRGREGFF. The CDR3 bases are TGTGCCAGCAGCTACAGGGGGCGCGAAGGTTTCTTT. V and J are TRBV14 and TRBJ1-1, with 9 positions matching TRBD1. This CDR3 spans 12 amino acids. Germline V gene lookup returns CDR1 SGHDN and CDR2 FVKESK.